Listed below are T cell receptor beta chains from one sample, sequenced in a study of CD8 T cells in Susac syndrome. Each CDR3 protein is one row after TCRdb ran MiXCR on the immunoSEQ multiplex PCR reads. This sample has some 100,000 distinct CDR3 sequences; around 90% occur once, and the top ten carry 0.13% to 0.15%. The sample consisted of CD4+ T cells from PBMCs. Source of these receptors: a human donor in good health. Each CDR3 is given with its conserved first and last residue. D genes are given only for firm matches. Clone size is stated in some rows and not others, as once, few, many or a class when expanded.

j_gene	v_gene	abundance	d_gene	CDR3nt	CDR3aa
TRBJ2-1	TRBV27	NA	TRBD2	TGTGCCAGCAGTTTGGGCGGGAGACCCTACAATGAGCAGTTCTTC	CASSLGGRPYNEQFF
TRBJ2-7	TRBV6-2/TRBV6-3	NA	NA	TGTGCCAGCAGTATGGGACCCCTCGAAGGACAGTCCTACGAGCAGTACTTC	CASSMGPLEGQSYEQYF
TRBJ2-3	TRBV6-2/TRBV6-3	NA	NA	TGTGCCAGCAGTTCGGACTTGATCACAGATACGCAGTATTTT	CASSSDLITDTQYF
TRBJ2-5	TRBV7-2	NA	NA	TGTGCCAGCAACGTAGGGCTTATCCAAGAGACCCAGTACTTC	CASNVGLIQETQYF
TRBJ2-2	TRBV5-1	NA	NA	TGCGCCAGCACCTCGCGGGCGGGCACCGGGGAGCTGTTTTTT	CASTSRAGTGELFF
TRBJ2-7	TRBV14	NA	NA	TGTGCCAGCAGCCAAGTCGGGGACGAGCAGTACTTC	CASSQVGDEQYF
TRBJ2-1	TRBV7-2	NA	NA	TGTGCCAGCAGCAGAGGGGACGCGTCTTGGGGCAATGAGCAGTTCTTC	CASSRGDASWGNEQFF
TRBJ2-5	TRBV6-5	NA	NA	TGTGCCAGCAGCCGAGATCTGAAAATGGAGACCCAGTACTTC	CASSRDLKMETQYF
TRBJ2-7	TRBV28	NA	NA	TGTGCCACCGGGGCCGAGGAGCAGTACTTC	CATGAEEQYF
TRBJ1-1	TRBV14	NA	NA	TGTGCCAGCAGCCAAGATACGAGTCCGCGCACTGAAGCTTTCTTT	CASSQDTSPRTEAFF
TRBJ1-1	TRBV29-1	NA	NA	TGCAGCCACGAACTGGAAGCTTTCTTT	CSHELEAFF
TRBJ1-2	TRBV12-3/TRBV12-4	NA	NA	TGTGCCAGCAGTTTTCGGACACTACTTAACTATGGCTACACCTTC	CASSFRTLLNYGYTF
TRBJ1-3	TRBV9	NA	NA	TGTGCCAGCAGCGTAGAGGGTGGAAACACCATATATTTT	CASSVEGGNTIYF
TRBJ2-2	TRBV30	NA	NA	TGTGCCTGGAGTGGCAGGAACACCGGGGAGCTGTTTTTT	CAWSGRNTGELFF
TRBJ2-3	TRBV6-6	NA	TRBD1	TGTGCCAGCAGTCACCGACAGGGGCCCACAGATACGCAGTATTTT	CASSHRQGPTDTQYF
TRBJ1-1	TRBV25-1	NA	TRBD1	TGTGCCAGCAGAGACAGGGAAAACTCTGAAGCTTTCTTT	CASRDRENSEAFF
TRBJ1-5	TRBV30	NA	NA	TGTGCCTGGAGTCCGCGGACGGCCGGCGGTCAGCCCCAGCATTTT	CAWSPRTAGGQPQHF
TRBJ2-1	TRBV6-2/TRBV6-3	NA	NA	TGTGCCAGTGGTCCCGCGGACAGAGACTACAATGAGCAGTTCTTC	CASGPADRDYNEQFF
TRBJ2-6	TRBV7-9	once	NA	TGTGCCAGCAGCTTAGATATAAGTACTGGGGCCAACGTCCTGACTTTC	CASSLDISTGANVLTF
TRBJ1-3	TRBV9	NA	NA	TGTGCCAGCAGCGCCCGTCCTTTAAGCTCATCTGGAAACACCATATATTTT	CASSARPLSSSGNTIYF
TRBJ2-7	TRBV20-1	NA	TRBD1	TGCAGTGCCGCACTGTCGCAGGGGGACTACGAGCAGTACTTC	CSAALSQGDYEQYF
TRBJ2-7	TRBV29-1	NA	NA	TGCAGCTACATAACCGGACAGAGGAGCTCCTACGAGCAGTACTTC	CSYITGQRSSYEQYF
TRBJ2-5	TRBV9	NA	TRBD1	TGTGCCAGCAGCGCTAAACAGGGGGCAGAGACCCAGTACTTC	CASSAKQGAETQYF
TRBJ1-1	TRBV6-5	NA	NA	TGTGCCAGCAGTTACAAGGGTTTCGCCACGAACACTGAAGCTTTCTTT	CASSYKGFATNTEAFF
TRBJ1-1	TRBV5-6	NA	NA	TGTGCCAGCAGCCCTGTCCTAATGAACACTGAAGCTTTCTTT	CASSPVLMNTEAFF
TRBJ2-1	TRBV7-9	once	NA	TGTGCCAGCAGTCTGACCCCTCTTGAGCAGTTCTTC	CASSLTPLEQFF
TRBJ2-7	TRBV19	once	NA	TGTGCCAGTCGGGATGGGGGAGGCAACGAGCAGTACTTC	CASRDGGGNEQYF
TRBJ1-4	TRBV20-1	NA	NA	TGCAGTGCTAGAGACGCCCGGGGTTCTAATGAAAAACTGTTTTTT	CSARDARGSNEKLFF
TRBJ1-5	TRBV2	once	NA	TGTGCCAGCAGTGTTCCAAGAGCAAGTAGCAATCAGCCCCAGCATTTT	CASSVPRASSNQPQHF
TRBJ2-5	TRBV4-2	once	NA	TGTGCCAGCGGTCGGGGACAAGAGACCCAGTACTTC	CASGRGQETQYF
TRBJ2-1	TRBV30	NA	TRBD2	TGTGCCTGGAGTGACTGGGCTAGCGGGAGTGTCGAGCAGTTCTTC	CAWSDWASGSVEQFF
TRBJ2-3	TRBV6-2/TRBV6-3	NA	NA	TGTGCCAGCAGTTACGTCGGGGGAAGCACAGATACGCAGTATTTT	CASSYVGGSTDTQYF
TRBJ1-6	TRBV20-1	NA	NA	TGCAGTGCTAGATCGGGGAAGATAGCGAGTTCACCCCTCCACTTT	CSARSGKIASSPLHF
TRBJ2-3	TRBV15	NA	NA	TGTGCCACCAGCAGAGGGTCACAGGATTATACGCAGTATTTT	CATSRGSQDYTQYF
TRBJ1-2	TRBV27	NA	TRBD1	TGTGCCAGCAGTCTGACAGGGGAAAGTATTGGCTACACCTTC	CASSLTGESIGYTF
TRBJ2-6	TRBV4-3	NA	NA	TGCGCCAGCAGCCAAGACAAGGCAATAGGCTCTGGGGCCAACGTCCTGACTTTC	CASSQDKAIGSGANVLTF
TRBJ2-7	TRBV6-2/TRBV6-3	NA	NA	TGTGCCAGCAGTTACGACAGCTTGACCTACGAGCAGTACTTC	CASSYDSLTYEQYF
TRBJ2-1	TRBV10-3	NA	NA	TGTGCCATCAGTCGGTTGACTACCGTTGACAATGAGCAGTTCTTC	CAISRLTTVDNEQFF
TRBJ2-1	TRBV7-8	NA	TRBD1	TGTGCCAGCAGCTTGGGACAGGCGAGGGATGAGCAGTTCTTC	CASSLGQARDEQFF
TRBJ2-1	TRBV2	NA	NA	TGTGCCAGCAGTGCCCCCTCAAGTGCTGAGCAGTTCTTC	CASSAPSSAEQFF
TRBJ1-5	TRBV18	NA	NA	TGTGCCAGCTCACCAAAGTCCCATAGCAATCAGCCCCAGCATTTT	CASSPKSHSNQPQHF
TRBJ1-3	TRBV9	NA	NA	TGTGCCAGCAGCGTGGGCGTGGGCAGGGAAAGCAGAAACACCATATATTTT	CASSVGVGRESRNTIYF
TRBJ2-3	TRBV7-3	NA	NA	TGTGCCAGCAGCCCCTCACAGATTTCCACAGATACGCAGTATTTT	CASSPSQISTDTQYF
TRBJ2-7	TRBV5-1	few	NA	TGCGCCAGCAGTCCCGGACCTTCCTACGAGCAGTACTTC	CASSPGPSYEQYF
TRBJ2-3	TRBV19	NA	NA	TGTGCCAGTAGTCTGCGAGTTGCGCGCAGTTCAGATACGCAGTATTTT	CASSLRVARSSDTQYF
TRBJ1-1	TRBV18	NA	NA	TGTGCCAGCTCACCACCTGGGCCGCGGCGAGGAGCTTTCTTT	CASSPPGPRRGAFF
TRBJ2-2	TRBV27	NA	NA	TGTGCCAGCAGTTTATACTGGACGGCGAACACCGGGGAGCTGTTTTTT	CASSLYWTANTGELFF
TRBJ2-2	TRBV4-2	NA	TRBD2	TGTGCCAGCAGCCAAGATGGACTAGCGGGATACACCGGGGAGCTGTTTTTT	CASSQDGLAGYTGELFF
TRBJ2-7	TRBV12-2	once	NA	TGTGCAAGTCGCTTAGCGGACGGAGAGCAGTACTTC	CASRLADGEQYF
TRBJ1-1	TRBV11-2	NA	NA	TGTGCCAGCAGCTTAGATCAGGCAGGGTGGCTCAGAGAAGCTTTCTTT	CASSLDQAGWLREAFF
TRBJ1-2	TRBV11-1	NA	NA	TGTGCCAGCAGCCCCGGACGGAGCTATGGCTACACCTTC	CASSPGRSYGYTF